A selection of T cell receptor beta chains follows, all from one sample in a study of regulatory T cells in long-lasting Graves disease. TCRdb passed the multiplex PCR reads through MiXCR, listing each CDR3 protein once. The table has 360,000 or so distinct CDR3 sequences, approximately 25% seen once. The input for sequencing was peripheral blood mononuclear cells (PBMCs), taken when the disease was refractory, from a patient treated with antithyroid drugs. These receptors all stem from a middle-aged woman with Graves disease. CDR3s include the opening cysteine and the closing phenylalanine or tryptophan. The order of the fields is J gene, clone size, V gene, D gene, CDR3 DNA, CDR3 protein. The D gene is left open where the match is weak. For some rows the clone size is stated as once, few or many, or as a class when expanded; others skip it.

>TRBJ2-3|once|TRBV29-1|-
TGCAGCGTTGAAGTGTGGCGATTAGGGCTAGGTACCGGCGATACGCAGTATTTT
CSVEVWRLGLGTGDTQYF
>TRBJ1-5|many|TRBV20-1|TRBD1
TGCAGTGCGGGGGACAGTAATCAGCCCCAGCATTTT
CSAGDSNQPQHF
>TRBJ2-1|-|TRBV7-8|TRBD1
TGTGCCAGCAGCCCTACTAGGGACAGAGACTACAATGAGCAGTTCTTC
CASSPTRDRDYNEQFF
>TRBJ2-2|-|TRBV20-1|TRBD2
TGCAGTGCTAGAGACGCCCGCGTAGCGGGAGCCACCGGGGAGCTGTTTTTT
CSARDARVAGATGELFF
>TRBJ1-5|few|TRBV6-2/TRBV6-3|TRBD1
TGTGCCAGCAGTGGCACCCTTGACAGGGCTAGCAATCAGCCCCAGCATTTT
CASSGTLDRASNQPQHF
>TRBJ2-7|-|TRBV7-9|TRBD1
TGTGCCAGCAGCTCGGGACAGAAGAGGGTTTACGAGCAGTACTTC
CASSSGQKRVYEQYF
>TRBJ2-5|few|TRBV3-1|-
TGTGCCAGCAGCCCCTTGGGACTTCCTAGGACCCAGTACTTC
CASSPLGLPRTQYF
>TRBJ2-5|many|TRBV27|TRBD2
TGTGCCAGCAGTCCTGGGACTAGCGGAAGGGAGACCCAGTACTTC
CASSPGTSGRETQYF
>TRBJ2-3|-|TRBV6-9|-
TGTGCCAGCAGTTACTGGGCTAGCTTCAGCACAGATACGCAGTATTTT
CASSYWASFSTDTQYF
>TRBJ2-7|-|TRBV19|TRBD2
TGTGCCAGTAGTACATCGACCGGGACTAGCGGGGACTACGAGCAGTACTTC
CASSTSTGTSGDYEQYF
>TRBJ1-5|many|TRBV28|-
TGTGCCAGCAGCACGGGATTATTCAGGGATCAGCCCCAGCATTTT
CASSTGLFRDQPQHF
>TRBJ2-5|many|TRBV18|-
TGTGCCAGCTCACCACCGTTCGGTCTCCAAGAGACCCAGTACTTC
CASSPPFGLQETQYF
>TRBJ1-5|many|TRBV10-3|-
TGTGCCATCAGTGCGGAGAGAAGCCAGCCCCAGCATTTT
CAISAERSQPQHF
>TRBJ2-3|-|TRBV29-1|-
TGCAGCGTTGAATTCCAGACAGCGCAGTATTTT
CSVEFQTAQYF
>TRBJ1-1|-|TRBV19|-
TGTGCCAGTAGTATGGGTGTGGCAACTGAAGCTTTCTTT
CASSMGVATEAFF
>TRBJ2-3|-|TRBV2|TRBD2
TGTGCCAGCAAAGTGGTACTAGCGGGAGCTGGTACGCAGTATTTT
CASKVVLAGAGTQYF
>TRBJ1-1|few|TRBV30|-
TGTGCCTGGAGTGTACTTGGGGGGCAGACTGAAGCTTTCTTT
CAWSVLGGQTEAFF
>TRBJ1-6|-|TRBV28|-
TGTGCCAGCTCACCCTCTCCCCAGGGTCGGTCACCCCTCCACTTT
CASSPSPQGRSPLHF
>TRBJ1-5|-|TRBV6-1|-
TGTGCCAGCAATCTTGGGGGGTTCCAGCAGCCCCAGCATTTT
CASNLGGFQQPQHF
>TRBJ1-1|many|TRBV2|-
TGTGCCAGCAATCCTGAGGTGCAGGGGACTGAAGCTTTCTTT
CASNPEVQGTEAFF
>TRBJ1-2|-|TRBV19|-
TGTGCCAGTTCTGAGACTTTCTATGGCTACACCTTC
CASSETFYGYTF
>TRBJ2-5|many|TRBV6-1|TRBD2
TGTGCCAGCACCCCTAGCGGGAGGACGCAAGAGACCCAGTACTTC
CASTPSGRTQETQYF
>TRBJ2-5|many|TRBV11-2|-
TGTGCCAGCAGCTTGGGGGACACAATAGAGACCCAGTACTTC
CASSLGDTIETQYF
>TRBJ2-1|few|TRBV2|TRBD1
TGTGCCAGCAGACCCGGGACAGGGCTAGAGAATGAGCAGTTCTTC
CASRPGTGLENEQFF
>TRBJ2-7|few|TRBV5-1|-
TGCGCCAGCAGCCCATCAATAGGCAGCGGACTCTCCTACGAGCAGTACTTC
CASSPSIGSGLSYEQYF
>TRBJ2-7|-|TRBV19|-
TGTGCCAGTAGTATGCTAGGCACGGGAACCGAGCAGTACTTC
CASSMLGTGTEQYF
>TRBJ2-7|few|TRBV24-1|-
TGTGCCACCAGCGCCGGAACAGGGTTGGGCTCCTACGAGCAGTACTTC
CATSAGTGLGSYEQYF
>TRBJ1-1|many|TRBV5-1|-
TGCGCCAGCAGCTTGGTTCATATGAACACTGAAGCTTTCTTT
CASSLVHMNTEAFF
>TRBJ2-2|few|TRBV10-3|-
TGTGCCATCAGTGAGTCGGGTAGCTGGGAGCTGTTTTTT
CAISESGSWELFF
>TRBJ2-7|-|TRBV7-9|TRBD1
TGTGCCAGCAGCGCCCGGGACAGGGACCCCTACGAGCAGTACTTC
CASSARDRDPYEQYF
>TRBJ2-7|few|TRBV20-1|TRBD2
TGCAGTGCTAGAGATAGACTAGCGGGACTATCCTACGAGCAGTACTTC
CSARDRLAGLSYEQYF